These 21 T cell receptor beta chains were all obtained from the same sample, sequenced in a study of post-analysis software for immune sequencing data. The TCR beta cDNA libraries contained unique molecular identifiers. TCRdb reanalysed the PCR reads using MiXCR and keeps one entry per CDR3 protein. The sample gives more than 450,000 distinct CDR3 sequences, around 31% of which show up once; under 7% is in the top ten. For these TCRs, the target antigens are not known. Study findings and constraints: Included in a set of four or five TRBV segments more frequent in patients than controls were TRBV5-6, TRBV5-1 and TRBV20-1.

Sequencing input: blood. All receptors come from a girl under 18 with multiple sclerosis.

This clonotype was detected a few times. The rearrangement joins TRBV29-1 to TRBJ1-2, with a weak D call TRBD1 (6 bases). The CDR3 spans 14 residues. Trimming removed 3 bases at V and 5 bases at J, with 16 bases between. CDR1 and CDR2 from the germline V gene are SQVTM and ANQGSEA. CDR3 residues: CSVEGGPLTYGYTF. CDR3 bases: TGCAGCGTTGAGGGGGGGCCCCTAACTTATGGCTACACCTTC.

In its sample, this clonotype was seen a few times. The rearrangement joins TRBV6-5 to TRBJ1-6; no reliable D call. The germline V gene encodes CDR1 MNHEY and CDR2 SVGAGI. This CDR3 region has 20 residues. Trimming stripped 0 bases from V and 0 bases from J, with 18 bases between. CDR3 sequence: CASSYSTGGYHSSYNSPLHF. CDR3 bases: TGTGCCAGCAGTTACTCGACCGGAGGGTATCATAGCTCCTATAATTCACCCCTCCACTTT.

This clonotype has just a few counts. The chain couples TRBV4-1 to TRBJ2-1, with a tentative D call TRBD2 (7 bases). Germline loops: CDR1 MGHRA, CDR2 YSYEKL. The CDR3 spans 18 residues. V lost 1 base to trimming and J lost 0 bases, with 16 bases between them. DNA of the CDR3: TGCGCCAGCAGCCAAGTTGGTCGGGGGGCCCGCTCCTACAATGAGCAGTTCTTC. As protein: CASSQVGRGARSYNEQFF.

CDR3 DNA sequence: TGTGCCAGCAGCAAAACAATCGCAGGGGGTGAGGGCTACACCTTC. Amino acid sequence: CASSKTIAGGEGYTF. This chain links TRBV21-1 with TRBJ1-2; whether TRBD1, the table's D call, matches the DNA was not checked. TRBV21-1 is annotated as a pseudogene. The CDR3 spans 15 residues.

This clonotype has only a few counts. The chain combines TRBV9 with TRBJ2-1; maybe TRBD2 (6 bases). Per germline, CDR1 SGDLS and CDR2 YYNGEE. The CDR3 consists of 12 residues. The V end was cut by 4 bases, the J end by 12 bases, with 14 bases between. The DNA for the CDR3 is TGTGCCAGCAGCCCCCCGCCCGGGAGGCAGTTCTTC. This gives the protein CASSPPPGRQFF. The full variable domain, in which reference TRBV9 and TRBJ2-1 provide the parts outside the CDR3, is DSGVTQTPKHLITATGQRVTLRCSPRSGDLSVYWYQQSLDQGLQFLIQYYNGEERAKGNILERFSAQQFPDLHSELNLSSLELGDSALYFCASSPPPGRQFFGPGTRLTVL.

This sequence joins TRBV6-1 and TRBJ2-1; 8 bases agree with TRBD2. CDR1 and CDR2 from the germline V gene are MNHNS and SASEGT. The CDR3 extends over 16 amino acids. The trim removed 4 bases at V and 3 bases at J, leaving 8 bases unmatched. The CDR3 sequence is CASSVYSGEVYNEQFF. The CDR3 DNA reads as TGTGCCAGCAGTGTCTATAGCGGGGAAGTCTACAATGAGCAGTTCTTC.

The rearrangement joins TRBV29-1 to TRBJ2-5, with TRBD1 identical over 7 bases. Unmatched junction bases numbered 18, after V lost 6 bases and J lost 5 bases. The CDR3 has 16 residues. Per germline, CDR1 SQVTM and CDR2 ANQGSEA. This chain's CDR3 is CSVTILQGWLSETQYF. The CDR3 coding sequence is TGCAGCGTAACTATATTACAGGGGTGGCTATCGGAGACCCAGTACTTC.

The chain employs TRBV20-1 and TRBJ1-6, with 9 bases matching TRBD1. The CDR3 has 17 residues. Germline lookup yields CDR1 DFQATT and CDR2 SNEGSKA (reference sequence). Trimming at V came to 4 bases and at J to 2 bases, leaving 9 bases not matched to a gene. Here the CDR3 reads CSAIPGTGLPYNSPLHF. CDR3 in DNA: TGCAGTGCTATACCCGGGACAGGGTTACCCTATAATTCACCCCTCCACTTT.

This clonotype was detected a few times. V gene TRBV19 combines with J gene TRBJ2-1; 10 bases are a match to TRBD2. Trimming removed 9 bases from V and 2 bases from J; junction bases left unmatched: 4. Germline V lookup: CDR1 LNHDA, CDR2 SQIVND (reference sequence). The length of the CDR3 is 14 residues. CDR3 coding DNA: TGTGCCAGCCAAAGCGGGGGGGCCTACAATGAGCAGTTCTTC. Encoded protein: CASQSGGAYNEQFF. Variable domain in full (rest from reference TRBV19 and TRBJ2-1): DGGITQSPKYLFRKEGQNVTLSCEQNLNHDAMYWYRQDPGQGLRLIYYSQIVNDFQKGDIAEGYSVSREKKESFPLTVTSAQKNPTAFYLCASQSGGAYNEQFFGPGTRLTVL.

Here the CDR3 DNA reads TGTGCCAGCAGCCCCCTGTGGGACAGTGAAGCTTTCTTT. The encoded protein is CASSPLWDSEAFF. This chain connects TRBV11-2 to TRBJ1-1; 7 bases fit TRBD1. V was pared by 5 bases and J by 7 bases, with 7 bases of the junction left unmatched. CDR3 length equals 13 residues. CDR1 and CDR2 (germline): SGHAT, FQNNGV.

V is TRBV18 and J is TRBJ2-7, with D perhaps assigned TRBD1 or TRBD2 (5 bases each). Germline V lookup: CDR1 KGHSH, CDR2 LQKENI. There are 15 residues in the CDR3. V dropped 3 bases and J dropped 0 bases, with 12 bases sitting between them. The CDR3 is CASSPRGPISYEQYF. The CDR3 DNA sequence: TGTGCCAGCTCACCGAGGGGTCCCATCTCCTACGAGCAGTACTTC.

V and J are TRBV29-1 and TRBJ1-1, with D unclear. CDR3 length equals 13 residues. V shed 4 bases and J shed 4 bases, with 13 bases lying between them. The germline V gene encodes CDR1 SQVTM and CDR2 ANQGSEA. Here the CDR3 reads CSVGSSLLTEAFF. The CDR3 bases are TGCAGCGTTGGGAGTAGTCTTCTCACTGAAGCTTTCTTT.

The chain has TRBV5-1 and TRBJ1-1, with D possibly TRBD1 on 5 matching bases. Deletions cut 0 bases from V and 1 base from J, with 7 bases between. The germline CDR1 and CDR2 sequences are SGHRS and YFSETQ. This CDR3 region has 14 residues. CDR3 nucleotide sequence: TGCGCCAGCAGCTTGGGACAGACGAACACTGAAGCTTTCTTT. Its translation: CASSLGQTNTEAFF.

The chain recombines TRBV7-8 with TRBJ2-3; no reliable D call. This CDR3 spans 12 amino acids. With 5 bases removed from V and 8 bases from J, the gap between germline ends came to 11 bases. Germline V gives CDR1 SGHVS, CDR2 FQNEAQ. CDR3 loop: CASSLDSGTQYF. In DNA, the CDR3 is TGTGCCAGCAGCCTAGACTCGGGTACGCAGTATTTT. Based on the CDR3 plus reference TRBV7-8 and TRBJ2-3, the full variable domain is GAGVSQSPRYKVAKRGQDVALRCDPISGHVSLFWYQQALGQGPEFLTYFQNEAQLDKSGLPSDRFFAERPEGSVSTLKIQRTQQEDSAVYLCASSLDSGTQYFGPGTRLTVL.

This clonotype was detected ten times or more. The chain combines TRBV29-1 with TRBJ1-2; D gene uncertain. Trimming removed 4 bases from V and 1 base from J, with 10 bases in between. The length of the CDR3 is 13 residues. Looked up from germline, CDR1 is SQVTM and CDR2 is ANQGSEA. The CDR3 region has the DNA TGCAGCGTTGCCCCCAGGTTTAACTATGGCTACACCTTC. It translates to CSVAPRFNYGYTF.

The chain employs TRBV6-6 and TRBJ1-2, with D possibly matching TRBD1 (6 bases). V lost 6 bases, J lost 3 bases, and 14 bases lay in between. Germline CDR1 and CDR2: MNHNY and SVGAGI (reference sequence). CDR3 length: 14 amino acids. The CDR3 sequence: CASRLGTSDYGYTF. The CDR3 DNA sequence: TGTGCCAGCAGACTCGGGACATCGGACTATGGCTACACCTTC.

The DNA of the CDR3 is TGTGCCATCAGTGAGGGGAGAGACACCGGGGAGCTGTTTTTT. It translates to CAISEGRDTGELFF. The rearrangement joins TRBV10-3 to TRBJ2-2, with D possibly matching TRBD2 (5 bases). Germline CDR1 and CDR2: ENHRY and SYGVKD. The CDR3 length is 14 residues. Trimming pared 2 bases from V and 3 bases from J, leaving 7 bases between.

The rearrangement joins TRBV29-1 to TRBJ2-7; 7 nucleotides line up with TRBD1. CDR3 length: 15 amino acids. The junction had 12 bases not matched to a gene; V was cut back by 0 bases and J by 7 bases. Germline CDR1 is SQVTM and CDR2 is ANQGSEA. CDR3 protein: CSVEEVRDSLGEQYF. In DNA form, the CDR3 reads TGCAGCGTTGAAGAGGTCCGGGACAGCCTTGGAGAGCAGTACTTC.

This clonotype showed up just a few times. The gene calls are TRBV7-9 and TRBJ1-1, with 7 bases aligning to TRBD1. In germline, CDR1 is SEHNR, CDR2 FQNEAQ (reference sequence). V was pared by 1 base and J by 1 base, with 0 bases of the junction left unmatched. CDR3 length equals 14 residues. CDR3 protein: CASSLGDRNTEAFF. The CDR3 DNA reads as TGTGCCAGCAGCTTAGGGGACAGGAACACTGAAGCTTTCTTT.

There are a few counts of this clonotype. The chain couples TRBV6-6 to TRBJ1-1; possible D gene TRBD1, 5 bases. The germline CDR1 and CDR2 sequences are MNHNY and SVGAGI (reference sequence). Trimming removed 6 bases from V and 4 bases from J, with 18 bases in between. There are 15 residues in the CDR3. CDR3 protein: CASRPPFRGGTEAFF. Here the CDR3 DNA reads TGTGCCAGCAGACCCCCATTTAGGGGCGGCACTGAAGCTTTCTTT.

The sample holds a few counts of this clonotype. CDR3 amino acids: CASSWTAYEQYF. The CDR3 DNA sequence: TGTGCCAGCAGTTGGACAGCCTACGAGCAGTACTTC. The rearrangement uses TRBV11-2 and TRBJ2-7; maybe TRBD1 (6 bases). The CDR3 totals 12 residues. V was pared by 6 bases and J by 2 bases, with 8 bases between. Germline V gene data show CDR1 as SGHAT and CDR2 as FQNNGV. The complete variable domain, with remaining parts taken from reference TRBV11-2 and TRBJ2-7, reads EAGVAQSPRYKIIEKRQSVAFWCNPISGHATLYWYQQILGQGPKLLIQFQNNGVVDDSQLPKDRFSAERLKGVDSTLKIQPAKLEDSAVYLCASSWTAYEQYFGPGTRLTVT.